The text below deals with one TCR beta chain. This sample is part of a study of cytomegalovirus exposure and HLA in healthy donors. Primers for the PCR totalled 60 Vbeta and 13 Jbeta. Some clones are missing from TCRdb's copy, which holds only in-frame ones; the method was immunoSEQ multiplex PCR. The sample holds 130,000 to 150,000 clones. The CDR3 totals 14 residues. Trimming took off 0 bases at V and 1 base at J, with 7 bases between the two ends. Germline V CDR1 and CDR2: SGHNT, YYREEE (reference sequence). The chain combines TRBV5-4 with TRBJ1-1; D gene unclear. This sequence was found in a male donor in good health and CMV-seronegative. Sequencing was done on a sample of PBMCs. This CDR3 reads CASSLGGQNTEAFF. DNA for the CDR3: TGTGCCAGCAGCTTGGGTGGGCAGAACACTGAAGCTTTCTTT.